A selection of T cell receptor beta chains follows, all from one sample in a study of blood T cell repertoires in COVID-19. Produced via immunoSEQ multiplex PCR; TCRdb's table is partial and in-frame only. Found here are 250,000 or so clones, about 86% of them singletons; the top ten hold more than 3%. The sample consisted of PBMCs or T cells enriched from blood (not recorded which). The receptors originated from a man aged 50-60 years who had recovered from COVID-19. Both conserved end residues are part of each CDR3.

TRBJ2-3	TRBV10-3	CAITERGTDDTQYF
TRBJ2-7	TRBV6-2/TRBV6-3	CASNPIRGKQYF
TRBJ1-6	TRBV5-1	CASSWGRTVGYNSPLHF
TRBJ2-3	TRBV6-5	CASSNRAGTQYF
TRBJ2-1	TRBV27	CASSLKASGGIEQFF
TRBJ2-2	TRBV7-9	CAPRGPNTGELFF
TRBJ1-5	TRBV9	CASSATGSNQPQHF
TRBJ1-6	TRBV5-6	CASSLGSGESPLHF
TRBJ1-2	TRBV4-2	CASSQGGQGDGYTF
TRBJ1-1	TRBV19	CASSTLHQGTEAFF
TRBJ1-3	TRBV5-6	CASSLDRSGNTIYF
TRBJ2-7	TRBV19	CASSVDSLVYF
TRBJ1-2	TRBV11-3	CASSLDPWTGGNYGYTF
TRBJ2-1	TRBV25-1	CASGDLGANEQFF
TRBJ2-1	TRBV27	CASRWSRSDVSGEQFF
TRBJ1-1	TRBV4-2	CASSPPGRNTEAFF
TRBJ2-3	TRBV24-1	CATSVPGGAADTQYF
TRBJ2-3	TRBV5-1	CASRGLAGEDTQYF
TRBJ2-7	TRBV18	CASSPRGTGGATYSYEQYF
TRBJ1-2	TRBV2	CASSVGPGANYGYTF
TRBJ1-1	TRBV12-3/TRBV12-4	CASSSPPGRGAFF
TRBJ2-1	TRBV6-5	CASSYPGLAGINEQFF
TRBJ1-2	TRBV7-9	CASSLGTGGPYGYTF
TRBJ1-1	TRBV7-8	CASSRDMDTEAFF